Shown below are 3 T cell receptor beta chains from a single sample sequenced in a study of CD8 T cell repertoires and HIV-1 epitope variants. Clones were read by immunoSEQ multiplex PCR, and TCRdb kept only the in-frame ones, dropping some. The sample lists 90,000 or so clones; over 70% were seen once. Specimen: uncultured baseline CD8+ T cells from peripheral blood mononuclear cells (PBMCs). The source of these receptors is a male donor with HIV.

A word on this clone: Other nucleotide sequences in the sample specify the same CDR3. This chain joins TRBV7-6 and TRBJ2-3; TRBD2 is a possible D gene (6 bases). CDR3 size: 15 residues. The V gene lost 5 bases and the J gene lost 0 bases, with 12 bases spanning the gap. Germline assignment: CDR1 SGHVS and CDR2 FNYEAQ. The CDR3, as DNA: TGTGCCAGCAGCCTGGGACTTCCAAGCACAGATACGCAGTATTTT. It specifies CASSLGLPSTDTQYF.

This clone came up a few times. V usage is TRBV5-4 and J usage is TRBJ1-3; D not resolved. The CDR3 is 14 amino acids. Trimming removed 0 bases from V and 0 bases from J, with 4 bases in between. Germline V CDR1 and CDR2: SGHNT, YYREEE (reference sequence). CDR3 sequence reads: CASSLAGSGNTIYF. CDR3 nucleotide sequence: TGTGCCAGCAGCTTGGCGGGCTCTGGAAACACCATATATTTT. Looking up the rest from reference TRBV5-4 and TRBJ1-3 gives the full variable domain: ETGVTQSPTHLIKTRGQQVTLRCSSQSGHNTVSWYQQALGQGPQFIFQYYREEENGRGNFPPRFSGLQFPNYSSELNVNALELDDSALYLCASSLAGSGNTIYFGEGSWLTVV.

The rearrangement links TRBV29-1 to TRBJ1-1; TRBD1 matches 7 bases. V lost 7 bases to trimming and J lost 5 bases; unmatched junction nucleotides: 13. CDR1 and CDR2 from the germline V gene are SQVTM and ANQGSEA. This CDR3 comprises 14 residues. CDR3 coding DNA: TGCAGCGGGAGACAGGGCTCCGGGGGGACTGAAGCTTTCTTT. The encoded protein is CSGRQGSGGTEAFF.